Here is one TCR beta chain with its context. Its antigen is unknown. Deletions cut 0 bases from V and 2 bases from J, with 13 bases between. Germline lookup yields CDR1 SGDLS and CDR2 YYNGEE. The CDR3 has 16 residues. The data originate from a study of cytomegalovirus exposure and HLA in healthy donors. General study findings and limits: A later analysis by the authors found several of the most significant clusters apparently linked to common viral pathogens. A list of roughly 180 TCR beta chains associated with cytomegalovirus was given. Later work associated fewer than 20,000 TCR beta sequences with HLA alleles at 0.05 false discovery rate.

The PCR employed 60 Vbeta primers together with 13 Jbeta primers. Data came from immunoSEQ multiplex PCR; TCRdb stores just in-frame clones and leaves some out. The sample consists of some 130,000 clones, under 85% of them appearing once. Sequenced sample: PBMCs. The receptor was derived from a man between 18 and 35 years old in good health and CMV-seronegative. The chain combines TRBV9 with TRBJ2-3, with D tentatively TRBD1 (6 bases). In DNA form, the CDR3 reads TGTGCCAGCAGCGTAGGGACAGCTCTCCTCACAGATACGCAGTATTTT. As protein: CASSVGTALLTDTQYF.